These 26 T cell receptor beta chains originate from one sample sequenced in a study of shared clonotypes between healthy human individuals. Clones were sequenced by immunoSEQ multiplex PCR, and TCRdb holds only the in-frame ones, with some missing. The sample contains 1.4 million or so clones, approximately 98.5% of which appear only once. The sequenced sample consisted of naive CD4+ T cells sorted from blood. The subset: CD45RA+ positively selected. These receptor sequences come from a man under 40 in good health.

This clone was detected only once. The chain is built from TRBV5-1 and TRBJ2-7, with D possibly being TRBD1 or TRBD2 (5 bases each). The germline V gene encodes CDR1 SGHRS and CDR2 YFSETQ. The CDR3 extends over 16 amino acids. V lost 2 bases to trimming and J lost 0 bases, with 15 bases between them. The CDR3 DNA reads TGCGCCAGCAGCTTAACGGTGAGGGGTAGCTCCTACGAGCAGTACTTC. Its translation: CASSLTVRGSSYEQYF. Full variable domain (missing parts from reference TRBV5-1 and TRBJ2-7): KAGVTQTPRYLIKTRGQQVTLSCSPISGHRSVSWYQQTPGQGLQFLFEYFSETQRNKGNFPGRFSGRQFSNSRSEMNVSTLELGDSALYLCASSLTVRGSSYEQYFGPGTRLTVT.

Of note for this clone: This sample also contains other DNA sequences that code for the same CDR3. The chain links TRBV9 to TRBJ2-1; a possible D gene is TRBD2 (5 bases). Germline loops: CDR1 SGDLS, CDR2 YYNGEE. There are 15 residues in the CDR3. Trimming took 1 base from V and 0 from J, leaving 8 bases between them. In DNA form, the CDR3 reads TGTGCCAGCAGCGTAACGGGAAGCTCCTACAATGAGCAGTTCTTC. Residues: CASSVTGSSYNEQFF. The full variable domain, with the rest looked up from reference TRBV9 and TRBJ2-1, is DSGVTQTPKHLITATGQRVTLRCSPRSGDLSVYWYQQSLDQGLQFLIQYYNGEERAKGNILERFSAQQFPDLHSELNLSSLELGDSALYFCASSVTGSSYNEQFFGPGTRLTVL.

V and J are TRBV13 and TRBJ2-5; 9 bases agree with TRBD1. J gave up 5 bases and V 5 bases, and 6 bases lay outside the gene matches. The germline CDR1 and CDR2 sequences are PRHDT and FYEKMQ (reference sequence). The CDR3 totals 14 residues. For the CDR3, the DNA is TGTGCCAGCAGCCCGTGGGACAGGGATGAGACCCAGTACTTC. This gives the protein CASSPWDRDETQYF.

V is TRBV9 and J is TRBJ2-7, with D tentatively TRBD2 (5 bases). The CDR3 consists of 14 residues. The germline V and J ends were trimmed by 4 bases and 0 bases, with 11 bases remaining between them. Germline V gives CDR1 SGDLS, CDR2 YYNGEE. For the CDR3, the DNA is TGTGCCAGCAGCATTAGCGCTAGCTCCTACGAGCAGTACTTC. It yields the protein CASSISASSYEQYF. The full variable domain, with the rest looked up from reference TRBV9 and TRBJ2-7, is DSGVTQTPKHLITATGQRVTLRCSPRSGDLSVYWYQQSLDQGLQFLIQYYNGEERAKGNILERFSAQQFPDLHSELNLSSLELGDSALYFCASSISASSYEQYFGPGTRLTVT.

This clone was detected only once. This rearrangement joins TRBV18 to TRBJ1-1; D is unclear. CDR1 and CDR2 (germline): KGHSH, LQKENI. The V and J ends lost 5 bases and 4 bases respectively, with 11 bases between them. The CDR3 runs to 13 residues. The CDR3 sequence is CASSGPRGTEAFF. DNA of the CDR3: TGTGCCAGCTCAGGACCCAGAGGCACTGAAGCTTTCTTT.

The chain employs TRBV2 and TRBJ1-1; no reliable D call. CDR1 is SNHLY and CDR2 is FYNNEI in the germline V gene. The germline V and J ends were trimmed by 8 bases and 7 bases, with 14 bases remaining between them. CDR3 length: 12 residues. The CDR3 bases are TGTGCCAGCCATTATACGTGGCTTGAAGCTTTCTTT. Its translation is CASHYTWLEAFF.

The chain carries TRBV18 and TRBJ1-3; D gene ambiguous. The germline V gene has CDR1 KGHSH and CDR2 LQKENI. V shed 3 bases and J shed 0 bases, with 12 bases lying between them. The CDR3 sequence is 16 residues long. The CDR3 DNA sequence: TGTGCCAGCTCACCCGGAGTGGCAGGCTCTGGAAACACCATATATTTT. Its protein product is CASSPGVAGSGNTIYF.

This clone has only one observation. CDR3 DNA sequence: TGCGCCAGCAGGCTGGGCATCTCCTACAATGAGCAGTTCTTC. Translated: CASRLGISYNEQFF. The chain combines TRBV10-2 with TRBJ2-1; no reliable D call. CDR1 is WSHSY and CDR2 is SAAADI in the germline V gene. The CDR3 sequence is 14 residues long. Trimming pared 6 bases from V and 0 bases from J, leaving 9 bases between.

This clone has just one count. CDR3: CASSLKIGAGANVLTF. In DNA form, the CDR3 reads TGTGCCAGCAGCTTGAAGATTGGTGCTGGGGCCAACGTCCTGACTTTC. The V call is TRBV5-4, the J call TRBJ2-6, with no clear D. Trimming took 1 base from V and 2 from J, leaving 10 bases between them. The CDR3 has 16 amino acids. The V gene's germline CDR1 is SGHNT and CDR2 YYREEE (reference sequence).

The V call is TRBV6-5, the J call TRBJ2-5; D not resolved. The CDR3 has 15 amino acids. The ends were cut back, 0 bases at V and 5 bases at J, with 13 bases in the middle. The germline CDR1 and CDR2 sequences are MNHEY and SVGAGI. CDR3 in DNA: TGTGCCAGCAGTTACTCGACTGCCAAACGGGAGACCCAGTACTTC. It is translated as CASSYSTAKRETQYF.

This chain connects TRBV5-1 to TRBJ1-4; a weak D match, TRBD1 (5 bases). Germline CDR1 SGHRS, CDR2 YFSETQ. The V gene lost 0 bases and the J gene lost 4 bases, with 13 bases spanning the gap. The CDR3 loop spans 16 amino acids. In nucleotides, the CDR3 is TGCGCCAGCAGCTTGGCCACGGGGCGCGGTAATGAAAAACTGTTTTTT. Its protein is CASSLATGRGNEKLFF.

This chain links TRBV6-5 with TRBJ2-1; 7 nucleotides agree with TRBD1. Trimming removed 6 bases from V and 0 bases from J; junction bases left unmatched: 2. Germline V gene lookup returns CDR1 MNHEY and CDR2 SVGAGI. This CDR3 is built from 14 residues. In DNA, the CDR3 is TGTGCCAGCAGCTCAGGGGGCTCCTACAATGAGCAGTTCTTC. Protein product: CASSSGGSYNEQFF.

The rearrangement uses TRBV7-8 and TRBJ1-5, with TRBD1 as a possible D gene (6 bases). The CDR3 extends over 17 amino acids. Trimming removed 2 bases from V and 0 bases from J, with 14 bases in between. Germline V gene lookup returns CDR1 SGHVS and CDR2 FQNEAQ. Written as DNA, the CDR3 is TGTGCCAGCAGCTTAAGGGTCCACAGGGATAGCAATCAGCCCCAGCATTTT. The encoded protein is CASSLRVHRDSNQPQHF.

The V gene is TRBV27, the J gene TRBJ2-3, with 10 bases lining up with TRBD2. Germline V gives CDR1 MNHEY, CDR2 SMNVEV (reference sequence). The J segment lost 3 bases and the V segment lost 6 bases, leaving 9 bases of the junction unmatched. This CDR3 region has 16 residues. CDR3: CASSSPSGRRTDTQYF. For the CDR3, the DNA is TGTGCCAGCAGCTCGCCTAGCGGGAGACGAACAGATACGCAGTATTTT.

This clone is a singleton in its sample. The chain uses TRBV10-3 and TRBJ1-1; maybe TRBD1 (6 bases). V lost 4 bases and J lost 3, with 15 bases in between. Looked up from germline, CDR1 is ENHRY and CDR2 is SYGVKD. This CDR3 region has 15 residues. The CDR3 coding sequence is TGTGCCATCAGTGGGGCCGGGACACCCTACACTGAAGCTTTCTTT. It specifies CAISGAGTPYTEAFF.

The chain joins TRBV28 to TRBJ2-7; 13 bases line up with TRBD2. Germline V gives CDR1 MDHEN, CDR2 SYDVKM. The trim removed 1 base at V and 6 bases at J, leaving 6 bases unmatched. CDR3 size: 16 residues. This chain's CDR3 is CASSLSRTSGRGEQYF. The CDR3 DNA follows: TGTGCCAGCAGTTTATCCCGGACTAGCGGGAGAGGCGAGCAGTACTTC.

As to this clone: This specimen includes other DNA sequences encoding the same CDR3. This chain uses TRBV9 with TRBJ2-1; TRBD2 agrees at 7 bases. This CDR3 has 14 residues. Germline CDR1 SGDLS, CDR2 YYNGEE. Trimming took 0 bases from V and 8 from J; bases not matched to a gene: 5. The CDR3 DNA is TGTGCCAGCAGCGTAGCGGGAGGAGGATATGAGCAGTTCTTC. It yields the protein CASSVAGGGYEQFF.

The chain carries TRBV2 and TRBJ1-5; D call uncertain. V gave up 8 bases and J gave up 6 bases, with 14 bases separating them. The CDR3 runs to 13 residues. CDR1 is SNHLY and CDR2 is FYNNEI in the germline V gene. The CDR3 sequence is CASGFERVQPQHF. CDR3 in DNA: TGTGCCAGCGGGTTCGAGAGAGTTCAGCCCCAGCATTTT.

The chain's CDR3 is CASSPSGTGGGEQYF. The CDR3 nucleotides read TGTGCCAGCTCACCAAGCGGGACAGGGGGCGGCGAGCAGTACTTC. The chain recombines TRBV18 with TRBJ2-7; 12 bases agree with TRBD1. J lost 6 bases, V lost 2 bases, and 5 bases had no gene match. Germline assignment: CDR1 KGHSH and CDR2 LQKENI. CDR3 length: 15 amino acids.

The chain is built from TRBV5-4 and TRBJ1-1; D uncertain. V was shortened by 2 bases and J by 1 base, with 9 bases between the two germline ends. Germline V lookup: CDR1 SGHNT, CDR2 YYREEE (reference sequence). The CDR3 spans 14 residues. The CDR3 DNA is TGTGCCAGCAGCTTTAACGCGGGGAACACTGAAGCTTTCTTT. Translated, it gives CASSFNAGNTEAFF.

The chain has TRBV11-2 and TRBJ2-2; D assignment may be TRBD1 or TRBD2 (6 bases each). The CDR3 sequence is 13 residues long. Trimming stripped 2 bases from V and 7 bases from J, with 8 bases between. Germline V CDR1 and CDR2: SGHAT, FQNNGV. The CDR3 region is CASSLRGLGELFF. The DNA for the CDR3 is TGTGCCAGCAGCTTACGGGGGCTCGGGGAGCTGTTTTTT.

This clone appeared once. The chain combines TRBV10-3 with TRBJ2-3; no firm D call. The CDR3 loop spans 14 amino acids. The V gene's germline CDR1 is ENHRY and CDR2 SYGVKD. Trimming removed 0 bases from V and 3 bases from J, with 7 bases in between. The CDR3 bases are TGTGCCATCAGTGAGTCGGAGAAGACAGATACGCAGTATTTT. Its protein is CAISESEKTDTQYF.

V gene TRBV29-1 combines with J gene TRBJ2-5; 8 bases are a match to TRBD2. The germline V gene encodes CDR1 SQVTM and CDR2 ANQGSEA. The CDR3 runs to 13 residues. J lost 5 bases, V lost 5 bases, and 7 bases had no gene match. The CDR3 here is CSVLLAVGETQYF. CDR3 DNA sequence: TGCAGCGTTTTACTAGCGGTAGGGGAGACCCAGTACTTC.

The chain joins TRBV11-2 to TRBJ1-1; D unclear. The CDR3 totals 15 residues. Trimming shortened V by 0 bases and J by 4 bases, and 12 bases separated the two germline ends. Germline V gene sequence: CDR1 SGHAT, CDR2 FQNNGV. CDR3 sequence: CASSLDPRSPTEAFF. CDR3 DNA: TGTGCCAGCAGCTTAGATCCACGAAGTCCCACTGAAGCTTTCTTT.

The gene calls are TRBV11-2 and TRBJ2-3; TRBD2 matches at 12 bases. There are 18 residues in the CDR3. V shed 2 bases, J shed 4 bases, and the junction held 10 bases outside the gene matches. The germline V gene encodes CDR1 SGHAT and CDR2 FQNNGV. CDR3 amino acids: CASSLTPLAGGSPDTQYF. The CDR3 nucleotides are TGTGCCAGCAGCTTAACCCCTCTAGCGGGAGGGAGCCCAGATACGCAGTATTTT.

This chain uses TRBV9 with TRBJ2-3; D unresolved. V shed 0 bases and J shed 2 bases, with 7 bases lying between them. CDR3 length: 14 amino acids. Germline V CDR1 and CDR2: SGDLS, YYNGEE. The CDR3 sequence: CASSVGQTTDTQYF. The CDR3 nucleotides read TGTGCCAGCAGCGTAGGTCAGACCACAGATACGCAGTATTTT.